Here is one T cell receptor (beta chain) with its context. The antigen is unknown. This sample was included in a study of blood T cells in healthy people across ages. Primers used in a second PCR of about 7 to 12 cycles were a sample-barcoded 5' primer and a J-beta primer mix. A tag from a template-switch adaptor with 12 random nucleotides marked each cDNA molecule. TCRdb itself ran the 5' RACE reads through MiXCR, one entry per CDR3 protein. Of some 860,000 distinct CDR3 sequences in the sample, about 56% are singletons; the top ten hold approximately 24%. General observations from the study: With unsorted PBMCs, a conclusive comparison of naive versus antigen-experienced cells was not possible. The study found TCR beta diversity correlated strongly with naive T cell percentage.

Each sample used at least 6 million PBMCs. With V trimmed by 1 base and J by 1 base, 7 bases remained unmatched. This CDR3 has 18 residues. Germline loops: CDR1 SQVTM, CDR2 ANQGSEA. The TCR sequence derives from a man aged 35 to 55 in good health. V gene TRBV29-1 combines with J gene TRBJ2-4; 13 bases fit TRBD2. Sequencing was done on a sample of blood. The CDR3, as DNA: TGCAGCGTTGAAGTTGGGACTAGCGGGGAGGGGGCCAAAAACATTCAGTACTTC. Residues: CSVEVGTSGEGAKNIQYF.